The rows below give T cell receptor beta chains drawn from one sample of a study of PD-L1 blockade in urothelial cancer. Assay: immunoSEQ multiplex PCR; the TCRdb copy retains only in-frame clones and omits some. The sample holds 55,000 to 70,000 clones, around 84% seen once. Sequenced here: PBMCs, sampled around atezolizumab (anti-PD-L1) treatment. Receptors were obtained from a man aged 45-65 years with urothelial cancer. Both conserved end residues are part of each CDR3. A D gene is named only where the DNA matches it firmly. Expanded clones get a size class; other rows say once, few or many, or leave the size out.

cdr3_nt	cdr3_aa	d_call	j_call	clone_size	cdr3_length	v_call
TGTGCCTGGACCCCAGGGCAGGGGGTCCCAGATACGCAGTATTTT	CAWTPGQGVPDTQYF	TRBD1	TRBJ2-3	once	15	TRBV30
TGTGCCAGTAGTAGCCGGGACAGGGGCAGCCGGCAGTACTTC	CASSSRDRGSRQYF	TRBD1	TRBJ2-7	-	14	TRBV19
TGTGCCAGCAGTCCAACCCGGGACTCCCTTAGGTGGGAGCAGTACTTC	CASSPTRDSLRWEQYF	-	TRBJ2-7	-	16	TRBV28
TGTGCCAGCAGCGGGGGACAGTTCCAGGACAATGAGCAGTTCTTC	CASSGGQFQDNEQFF	TRBD1	TRBJ2-1	-	15	TRBV5-8
TGCGCCAGCAGCCTAGAGGGGACAGAGATTATGCGCTACACCTTC	CASSLEGTEIMRYTF	TRBD1	TRBJ1-2	-	15	TRBV5-1
TGTGCCAGCAGCTTACCCGCAACCGGGAGCCGTCGGGAGACCCAGTACTTC	CASSLPATGSRRETQYF	-	TRBJ2-5	-	17	TRBV11-2
TGCGCCAGCAGCTTGTCGGGGAACTCTGGTCAGCCCCAGCATTTT	CASSLSGNSGQPQHF	-	TRBJ1-5	once	15	TRBV5-1
TGCGCCAGCAGCCAAATCTCCGGGACTAGCGGGATCAATGAGCAGTTCTTC	CASSQISGTSGINEQFF	TRBD2	TRBJ2-1	-	17	TRBV4-1
TGTGCCTGGGGGAGGGGGGCGTTCGGAACCGGGGAGCTGTTTTTT	CAWGRGAFGTGELFF	-	TRBJ2-2	-	15	TRBV30
TGTGCCAGCAGTGAAGTGAGAGGCGAGCAGTACTTC	CASSEVRGEQYF	-	TRBJ2-7	-	12	TRBV2
TGTGCCACCAGCAGAGTTGGCAGGGGGCTGACTGAAGCTTTCTTT	CATSRVGRGLTEAFF	TRBD1	TRBJ1-1	-	15	TRBV15
TGTGCCAGCACCTGGACTAGCGGGAGTGTTTACGAGCAGTACTTC	CASTWTSGSVYEQYF	TRBD2	TRBJ2-7	-	15	TRBV7-9
TGTGCCAGCAGCCCGGGACAGGGGTTCGAAAAACTGTTTTTT	CASSPGQGFEKLFF	TRBD1	TRBJ1-4	-	14	TRBV5-4
TGTGCCAGCAGTTTAAGACAAACTAGCACAGATACGCAGTATTTT	CASSLRQTSTDTQYF	-	TRBJ2-3	-	15	TRBV6-5
TGTGCCTGGAGTGCGGGACAGGGTGGTGAAAAACTGTTTTTT	CAWSAGQGGEKLFF	TRBD1	TRBJ1-4	-	14	TRBV30
TGTGCCTGGAGTGTCGGGACAGCTTACAATGAGCAGTTCTTC	CAWSVGTAYNEQFF	TRBD1	TRBJ2-1	-	14	TRBV30
TGTGCCAGCAGCGTAGGTCCGGACTCGGATACGCAGTATTTT	CASSVGPDSDTQYF	-	TRBJ2-3	-	14	TRBV9
TGTGCCAGCACCCATACGGCGGGGGAAAATGGCTACACCTTC	CASTHTAGENGYTF	-	TRBJ1-2	-	14	TRBV5-4
TGCGCCAGCGAATCCGGCGGGAGTGGGGGCAATGAGCAGTTCTTC	CASESGGSGGNEQFF	TRBD2	TRBJ2-1	-	15	TRBV5-1
TGTGCCAGTAGTCCGCAGGGACTAGTCACAGATACGCAGTATTTT	CASSPQGLVTDTQYF	TRBD2	TRBJ2-3	-	15	TRBV19
TGTGCCAGCAGCCAAGATTCGGGGACAGGGGGCTACGAGCAGTACTTC	CASSQDSGTGGYEQYF	TRBD1	TRBJ2-7	-	16	TRBV4-2
TGCGCCAGCAGCCCGGGGACAGGAGAATACGAGCAGTACTTC	CASSPGTGEYEQYF	TRBD1	TRBJ2-7	-	14	TRBV5-1
TGTGCCAGCAGTGGACTAGCGGGGAACACCGGGGAGCTGTTTTTT	CASSGLAGNTGELFF	TRBD2	TRBJ2-2	-	15	TRBV25-1
TGCGCCAGCAGCCAAGATCCAGCGGGAAGATTCGACGAGCAGTACTTC	CASSQDPAGRFDEQYF	TRBD2	TRBJ2-7	-	16	TRBV4-1
TGTGCCAGCAGTTTAGAGGGTGAAAAACTGTTTTTT	CASSLEGEKLFF	-	TRBJ1-4	few	12	TRBV27
TGTGCCAGCAGCTTAGATGCGGGACAGTTGCTACCCCTCCACTTT	CASSLDAGQLLPLHF	TRBD1	TRBJ1-6	once	15	TRBV11-2
TGTGCCAGCAGCTTTCAGAGCCCCGGGGGGGAGCAGTACTTC	CASSFQSPGGEQYF	TRBD2	TRBJ2-7	once	14	TRBV5-4
TGTGCCAGTAGTCTGGGGGCTGAGCAGCCCCAGCATTTT	CASSLGAEQPQHF	-	TRBJ1-5	once	13	TRBV19
TGTGCCAGCAGCCGACAGGGGACCTCCTATAATTCACCCCTCCACTTT	CASSRQGTSYNSPLHF	TRBD1	TRBJ1-6	-	16	TRBV2
TGTGCCAGTAGAAGCGGGAGGGTCTGGGGTGACACCGGGGAGCTGTTTTTT	CASRSGRVWGDTGELFF	TRBD2	TRBJ2-2	-	17	TRBV19
TGTGCCAGCAGCTTCCGACTAGCGGGAGGCAATGAGCAGTTCTTC	CASSFRLAGGNEQFF	TRBD2	TRBJ2-1	-	15	TRBV4-2
TGTGCCAGCAGCTCGGGAGGCCTCAAAGAGACCCAGTACTTC	CASSSGGLKETQYF	TRBD2	TRBJ2-5	-	14	TRBV28
TGTGCCAGCAGTATCGACGGACAGGGTGTCTATGGCTACACCTTC	CASSIDGQGVYGYTF	TRBD1	TRBJ1-2	-	15	TRBV7-9
TGTGCCAGCAGCAGGCCCTTTAGATTGGGCTCTTACAATGAGCAGTTCTTC	CASSRPFRLGSYNEQFF	-	TRBJ2-1	-	17	TRBV21-1
TGTGCCAGCAGCTTGATGGAGGGCCTATACAATGAGCAGTTCTTC	CASSLMEGLYNEQFF	-	TRBJ2-1	-	15	TRBV7-2
TGTGCCAGTAGCGCGGGACTAGGCTACGAGCAGTACTTC	CASSAGLGYEQYF	TRBD2	TRBJ2-7	-	13	TRBV19
TGTGCCAGCAGCTTACGTCCCCCAACTAGCGGGAGGGATACGCAGTATTTT	CASSLRPPTSGRDTQYF	TRBD2	TRBJ2-3	-	17	TRBV7-3